This T cell receptor (beta chain) was sequenced for a study of CD8 T cells in ankylosing spondylitis. This clonotype has ten or more counts. A read error may account for a junction end that differs from germline. From the 5' RACE reads, TCRdb called clonotypes with MiXCR, one entry per CDR3 protein. Here the sample spans 30,000 to 45,000 distinct CDR3 sequences, around 6.2% being singletons. The CDR3 has 16 amino acids. Germline V gene sequence: CDR1 SGHTA, CDR2 FQGTGA. The V gene is TRBV7-3, the J gene TRBJ2-7, with D perhaps being TRBD1 or TRBD2 (5 bases each). Input material: blood, either unsorted or a sorted T cell fraction (not recorded which). The receptor was isolated from a male donor with ankylosing spondylitis or in good health (not recorded which). The CDR3 DNA reads as TGTGCCAGCAGCCCTACCGGGACCCCCATCTCCCACGAGCAGTACTTC. It is translated as CASSPTGTPISHEQYF.